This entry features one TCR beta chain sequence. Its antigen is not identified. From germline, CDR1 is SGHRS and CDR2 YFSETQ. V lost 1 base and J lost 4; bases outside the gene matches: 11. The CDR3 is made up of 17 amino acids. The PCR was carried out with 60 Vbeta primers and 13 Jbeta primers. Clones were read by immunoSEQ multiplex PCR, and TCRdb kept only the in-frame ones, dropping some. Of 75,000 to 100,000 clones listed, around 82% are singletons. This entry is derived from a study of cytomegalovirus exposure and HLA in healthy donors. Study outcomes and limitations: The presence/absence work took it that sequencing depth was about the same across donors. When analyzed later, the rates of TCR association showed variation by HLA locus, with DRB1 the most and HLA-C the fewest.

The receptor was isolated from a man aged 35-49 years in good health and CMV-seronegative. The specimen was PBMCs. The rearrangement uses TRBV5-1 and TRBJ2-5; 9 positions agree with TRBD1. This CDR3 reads CASSLSGSGTGRETQYF. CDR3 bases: TGCGCCAGCAGCTTGAGCGGTTCGGGGACAGGGCGAGAGACCCAGTACTTC.